A few counts support the clone carrying this T cell receptor beta chain. Antigen: not known. This sample is part of a study of T cells in Graves' hyperthyroidism and ophthalmopathy. Whole-study results and caveats: The majority of expanded thyroid clonotypes above 0.001 also appeared in blood. From stable hyperthyroidism, ophthalmopathy was set apart by a 13 V-J model.

Germline values: CDR1 SGHRS, CDR2 YFSETQ. This CDR3 comprises 13 residues. Trimming removed 9 bases from V and 6 bases from J, with 16 bases in between. Uncontrolled infection, other autoimmune disease, pregnancy and lactation each barred patients from inclusion. What was amplified from RNA transcripts were TCR beta CDR3 regions. During a first-round RT-PCR of the TCR CDR3, the HTBI primer set was used. One entry per CDR3 protein, called by TCRdb with MiXCR from the multiplex PCR reads. The sample lists about 290,000 distinct CDR3 sequences; 15% to 20% were seen once. The chain is built from TRBV5-1 and TRBJ2-1; no definite D call. Sequenced material: blood. The clonotype originates from a man over 45 with Graves' ophthalmopathy. CDR3 nucleotides: TGCGCCACCAGACCAGGATCCGGCAATGAGCAGTTCTTC. As protein: CATRPGSGNEQFF.